This TCR beta chain was documented in a study of T cells expressing NK-cell markers. Across the study: Sorted CD3+CD56-NKG2C+, CD3+CD56+NKG2C+ and CD3+CD56+NKG2C- T cells supplied the TCR beta repertoires. Among eight sequenced donors, seven carried HCMV seropositivity while one was seronegative.

Germline loops: CDR1 SGHTA, CDR2 FQGNSA. The CDR3 loop spans 15 amino acids. General study points: Whether expanded NKG2C-expressing T cell clones recognize HCMV is unknown.

In the case of this clonotype: What it recognizes is unknown.

Researchers built TCR beta cDNA using 5'RACE template switching with UMIs. TCRdb reprocessed the 5' RACE reads and stores each CDR3 protein as one record, lacking DNA. The listing records roughly 180,000 distinct CDR3 sequences. Material for sequencing was blood T cells: a sorted CD56 or NKG2C T cell subset, CD4+ or CD8+ T cells, or bulk PBMC T cells (not recorded which). The chain carries TRBV7-2 and TRBJ2-2; the TRBD2 assignment by TCRdb is unverifiable without DNA. This clonotype was obtained from a woman between 18 and 70 years old in good health. The CDR3 protein is CASRLAGGPTGELFF.